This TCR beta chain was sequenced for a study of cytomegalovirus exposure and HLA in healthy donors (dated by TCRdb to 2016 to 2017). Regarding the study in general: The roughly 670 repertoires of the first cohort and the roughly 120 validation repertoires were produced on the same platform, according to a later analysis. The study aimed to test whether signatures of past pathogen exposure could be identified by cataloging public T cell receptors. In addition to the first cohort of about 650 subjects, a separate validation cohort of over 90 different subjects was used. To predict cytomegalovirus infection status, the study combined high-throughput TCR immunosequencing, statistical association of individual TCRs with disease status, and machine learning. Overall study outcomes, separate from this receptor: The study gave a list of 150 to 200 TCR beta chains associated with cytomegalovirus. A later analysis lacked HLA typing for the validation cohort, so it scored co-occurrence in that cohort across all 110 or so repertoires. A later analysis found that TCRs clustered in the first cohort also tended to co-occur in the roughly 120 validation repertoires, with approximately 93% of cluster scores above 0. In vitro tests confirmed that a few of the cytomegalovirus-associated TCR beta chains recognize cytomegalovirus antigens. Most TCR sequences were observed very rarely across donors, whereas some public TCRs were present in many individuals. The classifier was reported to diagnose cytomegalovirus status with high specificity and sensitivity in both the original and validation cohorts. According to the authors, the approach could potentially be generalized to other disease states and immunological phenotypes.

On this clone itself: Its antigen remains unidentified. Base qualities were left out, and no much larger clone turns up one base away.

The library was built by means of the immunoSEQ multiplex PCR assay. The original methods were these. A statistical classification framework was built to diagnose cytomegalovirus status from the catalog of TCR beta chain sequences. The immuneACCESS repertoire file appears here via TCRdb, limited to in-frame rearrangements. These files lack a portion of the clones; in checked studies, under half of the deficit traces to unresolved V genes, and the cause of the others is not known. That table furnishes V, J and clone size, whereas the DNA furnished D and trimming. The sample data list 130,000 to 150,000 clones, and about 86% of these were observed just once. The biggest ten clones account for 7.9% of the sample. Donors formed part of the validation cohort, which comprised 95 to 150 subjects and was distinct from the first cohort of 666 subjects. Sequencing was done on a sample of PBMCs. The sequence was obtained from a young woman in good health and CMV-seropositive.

The CDR3 reads as follows: CASSTNLMGTEAFF. The nucleotides read TGTGCCAGCAGTACTAATTTAATGGGCACTGAAGCTTTCTTT. The rearrangement joined TRBV6-1 to TRBJ1-1, with no confidently assigned D gene. The junction carries 14 bases between V and J, which are trimmed by 5 bases and 4 bases respectively. The CDR3 goes from the cysteine to the phenylalanine over 14 residues. The CDR3 DNA has 42 bases and is translated from base 1. Reading the germline V gene gives CDR1 MNHNS and CDR2 SASEGT.